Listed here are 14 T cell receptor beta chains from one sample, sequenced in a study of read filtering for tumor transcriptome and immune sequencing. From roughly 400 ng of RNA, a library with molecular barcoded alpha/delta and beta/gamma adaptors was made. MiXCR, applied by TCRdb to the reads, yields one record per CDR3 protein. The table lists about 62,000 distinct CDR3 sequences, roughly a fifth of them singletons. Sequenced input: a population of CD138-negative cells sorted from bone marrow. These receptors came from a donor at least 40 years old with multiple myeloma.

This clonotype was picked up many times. The CDR3 spells CASALPGTGVSEKLFF. The CDR3 DNA is TGTGCCAGCGCCTTGCCCGGGACAGGGGTTTCAGAAAAACTGTTTTTT. The chain joins TRBV28 to TRBJ1-4; 10 nucleotides align to TRBD1. Germline lookup yields CDR1 MDHEN and CDR2 SYDVKM. This CDR3 comprises 16 residues. Germline trimming cut 8 bases from V and 8 bases from J; bases unmatched to any gene: 14.

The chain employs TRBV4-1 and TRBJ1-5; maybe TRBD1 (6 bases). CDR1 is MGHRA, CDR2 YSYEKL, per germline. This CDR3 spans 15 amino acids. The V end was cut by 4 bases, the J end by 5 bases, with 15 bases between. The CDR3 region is CASSPAGAGHQPQHF. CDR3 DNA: TGCGCCAGCAGCCCCGCGGGGGCGGGCCATCAGCCCCAGCATTTT.

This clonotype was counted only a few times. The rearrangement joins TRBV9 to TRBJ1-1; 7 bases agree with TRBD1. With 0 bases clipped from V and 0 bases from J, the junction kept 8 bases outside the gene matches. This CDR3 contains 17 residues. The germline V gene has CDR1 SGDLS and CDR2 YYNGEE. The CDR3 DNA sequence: TGTGCCAGCAGCGTAGATGAGAGGGGGCGGGTGAACACTGAAGCTTTCTTT. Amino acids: CASSVDERGRVNTEAFF.

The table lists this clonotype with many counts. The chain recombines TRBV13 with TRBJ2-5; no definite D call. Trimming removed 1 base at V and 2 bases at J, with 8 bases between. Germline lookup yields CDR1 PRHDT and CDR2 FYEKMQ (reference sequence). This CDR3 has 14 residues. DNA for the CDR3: TGTGCCAGCAGCTTAGAGGCAGATCAAGAGACCCAGTACTTC. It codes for CASSLEADQETQYF. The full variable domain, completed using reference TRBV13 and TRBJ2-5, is AAGVIQSPRHLIKEKRETATLKCYPIPRHDTVYWYQQGPGQDPQFLISFYEKMQSDKGSIPDRFSAQQFSDYHSELNMSSLELGDSALYFCASSLEADQETQYFGPGTRLLVL.

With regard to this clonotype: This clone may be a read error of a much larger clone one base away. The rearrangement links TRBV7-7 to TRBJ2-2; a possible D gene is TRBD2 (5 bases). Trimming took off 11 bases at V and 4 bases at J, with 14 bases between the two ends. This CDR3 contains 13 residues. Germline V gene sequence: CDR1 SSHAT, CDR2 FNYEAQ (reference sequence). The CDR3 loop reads CAGRGATTGELFF. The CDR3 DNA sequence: TGTGCCGGCCGGGGTGCGACCACCGGGGAGCTGTTTTTT.

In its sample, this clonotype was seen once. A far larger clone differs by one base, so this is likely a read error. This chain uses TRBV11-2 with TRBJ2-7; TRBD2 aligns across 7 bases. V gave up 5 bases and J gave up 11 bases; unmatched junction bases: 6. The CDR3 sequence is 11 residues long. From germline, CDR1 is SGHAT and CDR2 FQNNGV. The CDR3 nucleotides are TGTGCCAGCAGCCGGGGAGGGACGAAGTACTTC. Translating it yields CASSRGGTKYF. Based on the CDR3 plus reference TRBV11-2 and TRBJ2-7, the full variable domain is EAGVAQSPRYKIIEKRQSVAFWCNPISGHATLYWYQQILGQGPKLLIQFQNNGVVDDSQLPKDRFSAERLKGVDSTLKIQPAKLEDSAVYLCASSRGGTKYFGPGTRLTVT.

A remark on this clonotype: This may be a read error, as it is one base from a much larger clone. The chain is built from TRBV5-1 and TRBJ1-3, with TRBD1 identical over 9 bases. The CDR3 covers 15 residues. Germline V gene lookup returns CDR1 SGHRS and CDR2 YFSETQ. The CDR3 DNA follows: TGCGCCAGCAGCGCCATACAGGGGGCTGGAAACATCATATATTTT. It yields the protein CASSAIQGAGNIIYF.

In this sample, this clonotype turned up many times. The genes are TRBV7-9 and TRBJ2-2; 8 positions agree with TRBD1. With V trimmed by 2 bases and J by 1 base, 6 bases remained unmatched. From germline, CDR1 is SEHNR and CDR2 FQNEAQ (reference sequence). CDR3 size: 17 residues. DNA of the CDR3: TGTGCCAGCAGCTTAACTGCAGGGGGCGAGAACACCGGGGAGCTGTTTTTT. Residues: CASSLTAGGENTGELFF.

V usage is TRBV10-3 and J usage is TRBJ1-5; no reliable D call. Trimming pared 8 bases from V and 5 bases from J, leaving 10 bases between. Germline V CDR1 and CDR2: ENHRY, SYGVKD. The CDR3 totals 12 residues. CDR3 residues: CAICPVYQPQHF. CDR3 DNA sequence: TGTGCCATCTGTCCAGTGTATCAGCCCCAGCATTTT.

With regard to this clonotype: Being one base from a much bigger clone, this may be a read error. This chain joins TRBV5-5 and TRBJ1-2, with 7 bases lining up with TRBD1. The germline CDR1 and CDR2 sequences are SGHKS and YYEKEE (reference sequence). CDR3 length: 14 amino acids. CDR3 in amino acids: CASSSRQGLDGCTF. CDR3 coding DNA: TGTGCCAGCAGCTCACGACAGGGTCTAGATGGCTGCACCTTC.

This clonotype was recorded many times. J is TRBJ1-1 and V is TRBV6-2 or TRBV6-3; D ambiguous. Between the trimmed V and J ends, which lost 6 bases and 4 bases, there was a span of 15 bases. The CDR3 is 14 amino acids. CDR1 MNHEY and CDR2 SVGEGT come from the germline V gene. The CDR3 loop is CASRKDRALTEAFF. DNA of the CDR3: TGTGCCAGCAGAAAAGACCGGGCCCTCACTGAAGCTTTCTTT.

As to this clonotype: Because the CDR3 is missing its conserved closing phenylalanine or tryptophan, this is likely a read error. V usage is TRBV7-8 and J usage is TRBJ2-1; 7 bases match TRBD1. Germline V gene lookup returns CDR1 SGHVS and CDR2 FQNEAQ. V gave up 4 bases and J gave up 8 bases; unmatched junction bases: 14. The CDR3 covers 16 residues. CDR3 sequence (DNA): TGTGCCAGCAGCTCGCTTTTGGGACGACAGGGCTATGAGCAGTTCCTC. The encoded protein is CASSSLLGRQGYEQFL.

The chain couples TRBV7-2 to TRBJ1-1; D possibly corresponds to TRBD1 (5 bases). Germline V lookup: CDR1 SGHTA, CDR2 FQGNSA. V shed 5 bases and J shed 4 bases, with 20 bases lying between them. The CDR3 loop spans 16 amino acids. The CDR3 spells CASSPGGGGRGTEAFF. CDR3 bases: TGTGCCAGCAGCCCTGGTGGGGGAGGGAGAGGCACTGAAGCTTTCTTT.

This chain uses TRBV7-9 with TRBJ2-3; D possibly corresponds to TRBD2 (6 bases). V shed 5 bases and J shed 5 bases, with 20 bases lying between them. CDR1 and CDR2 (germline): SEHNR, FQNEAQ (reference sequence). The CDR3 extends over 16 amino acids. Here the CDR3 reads CASSAGESGWGDTQYF. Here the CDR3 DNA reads TGTGCCAGCAGCGCCGGGGAGAGCGGGTGGGGAGATACGCAGTATTTT.